The present TCR beta chain was sequenced within a study of identical twins listed by TCRdb under 2016. A note on the overall study: To test whether fetal clonotypes persist, the study used deep sequencing on TCR alpha and beta repertoires from monozygotic twins, unrelated adults of various ages, and cord blood. Replicate twin experiments were performed at different times using different library preparation protocols to rule out contamination.

What the research found in general, with its limitations: Zero-insertion analyses could be partly confounded by invariant T cells such as MAIT and iNKT, although diverse VJ usage argued against such confounding for most clonotypes. Excess twin sharing in beta out-of-frame sequences was weaker because fewer shared sequences lowered the signal-to-noise ratio. Abundant cord blood beta clonotypes had fewer insertions, young adult naive repertoires showed a similar but weaker trend, and memory repertoires showed no such trend. Out-of-frame TCR alpha sharing in monozygotic twins was systematically underestimated by recombination models, whereas sharing between unrelated individuals was in agreement with the recombination models. Because the same donors could not be followed over many years, the conclusions relied on cross-sectional statistical analysis. Compared with coincidental sharing between unrelated individuals, out-of-frame TCR alpha sequences shared between twins had an excess of sequences with low generation probability.

There are many counts of this clonotype. This receptor's antigen is unknown. Base quality data are lacking; no much larger clone is found one base away. Trimmed from V: 7 bases; trimmed from J: 5 bases; junction bases lacking a gene match: 11. The CDR3 holds 14 amino acids from the cysteine to the phenylalanine. Only the CDR3 DNA stays, 42 bases, in frame from base 1. The library was made by 5' RACE. The sequencer was an Illumina HiSeq 2000. Template switching added a universal primer binding site, and the final cDNA carried a unique molecular identifier that allowed TCR cDNA molecules to be counted accurately. Specific primers in the conserved constant-segment region were used to synthesize first-strand cDNA for the TCR alpha and beta chains. To control for contamination, every cDNA library was double barcoded, receiving both a SMART-Mk sample barcode and Illumina barcodes. Two successive PCR steps introduced TruSeq adapter sequences along with Illumina sample barcodes. The Illumina HiSeq platform was used with custom primers to sequence TCR alpha and beta cDNA libraries. The authors' pipeline ran thus. MiGEC processed the raw reads to extract unique molecular identifiers, while MiXCR was used to determine the CDR3 positions. Recombination models were inferred per individual with the repgenHMM and IGoR tools using an EM algorithm. The analysis of shared clonotypes was done with the tcR package in R, with sharing normalized by the product of cloneset sizes. To study raw recombination without the effects of thymic and clonal selection, out-of-frame nonproductive sequences were analyzed. TCRdb cleaned the public reads at Q25 with fastp, built clones with MiXCR and kept in-frame beta chains. Identical CDR3 protein sequences are pooled into one entry, listed with their most common genes and DNA. The V and J calls shown here were made by TCRdb, not taken from the authors' results. For this sample the table gives around 570,000 distinct CDR3 sequences, of which over 8.5% were detected only once. Jointly, the top ten make up 3% of the sample.

Only healthy Caucasian donors were included. The twin cohort comprised three pairs of female monozygotic twins, all aged roughly 18 to 29 years. RNA for TCR libraries was isolated from peripheral blood mononuclear cells. The sample was also linked to a second study, of yellow fever vaccine responses in identical twins. The second paper further reports: According to the authors, in identical twins the way T cells responded to vaccination appeared partly convergent and partly personalized. The study precisely tracked vaccine-responding T cell clones in identical twins.

The rearranged segments are TRBV12-3 or TRBV12-4 and TRBJ2-7; the junction holds 7 bases that match TRBD2. Sequencing was done on a sample of PBMCs. This clonotype originated in a woman aged 18-29 years in good health. The CDR3 loop reads CASTIAGLLNEQYF. The nucleotide sequence reads TGTGCCAGCACCATTGCGGGACTATTAAACGAGCAGTACTTC.